This record looks at one T cell receptor (beta chain) sequence and its context. This entry is derived from a study of blood T cell repertoires in COVID-19. Per the original methods: Estimation of nucleated cell counts relied on the amplification of reference gene primers. Method: immunoSEQ multiplex PCR; TCRdb's copy keeps in-frame clones and lacks some. From that table come the V and J calls and clone size; the DNA was used to work out D and trimming. The sample carries 350,000 to 450,000 clones, 89% recorded once. The sequence came from a man in his forties with acute or convalescent COVID-19. Sequenced material: peripheral blood.

CDR3 amino acids: CASTTGQGDNEQFF. CDR3 DNA sequence: TGTGCCAGTACTACGGGACAGGGAGACAATGAGCAGTTCTTC. This chain joins TRBV19 and TRBJ2-1; TRBD1 agrees at 9 bases. The CDR3 is made up of 14 amino acids. The germline CDR1 and CDR2 sequences are LNHDA and SQIVND (reference sequence). The V gene end was trimmed by 7 bases and the J gene end by 5 bases; junction bases not matched to a gene: 6.